Listed below are T cell receptor beta chains from one sample, sequenced in a study of Tregs in tolerant kidney transplant recipients. Assay: immunoSEQ multiplex PCR; the TCRdb copy retains only in-frame clones and omits some. The sample lists more than 90,000 clones; over 85% were seen once. The sample was CD4+ T cells from blood (PBMCs), taken 12 months after the transplant. All receptors come from a human patient who received a combined kidney and bone marrow transplant. Some T cells may be the graft donor's. Both conserved end residues are part of each CDR3. A D gene is named only where the DNA matches it firmly. Expanded clones are given a class, and other clones once, few, many or no size at all.

TRBV25-1,TRBJ2-5,14,-,-,CASARSGAQETQYF,TGTGCCAGCGCGCGATCAGGGGCTCAAGAGACCCAGTACTTC
TRBV4-3,TRBJ1-6,15,-,-,CASSQGGLTNSPLHF,TGCGCCAGCAGCCAAGGGGGACTCACCAATTCCCCCCTCCACTTT
TRBV25-1,TRBJ1-2,13,-,-,CASSEQRSYGYTF,TGTGCCAGCAGTGAACAGAGGTCCTATGGCTACACCTTC
TRBV6-5,TRBJ2-7,15,-,-,CASSYGGQGYYEQYF,TGTGCCAGCAGTTACGGCGGCCAGGGCTACTACGAGCAGTACTTC
TRBV9,TRBJ2-7,15,-,-,CASSVYPDSSYEQYF,TGTGCCAGCAGCGTATACCCCGACAGCTCCTACGAGCAGTACTTC
TRBV7-2,TRBJ2-1,15,TRBD2,-,CASSLTSGTYNEQFF,TGTGCCAGCAGCTTGACTAGCGGGACCTACAATGAGCAGTTCTTC
TRBV5-1,TRBJ1-6,16,-,-,CASSQVESSYNSPLHF,TGCGCCAGCAGCCAAGTGGAGAGCTCCTATAATTCCCCCCTCCACTTT
TRBV6-5,TRBJ2-3,12,-,-,CASGFEGDTQYF,TGTGCCAGCGGCTTCGAGGGAGATACGCAGTATTTT
TRBV10-3,TRBJ2-5,10,-,-,CATHLLEQYF,TGTGCCACCCATCTTCTGGAGCAGTACTTC
TRBV5-1,TRBJ2-3,14,TRBD1,once,CASSVHRGRDTQYF,TGCGCCAGCAGCGTGCACAGGGGGCGAGATACGCAGTATTTT
TRBV7-9,TRBJ1-3,16,-,-,CASSLGRANSGNTIYF,TGTGCCAGCAGCTTGGGCAGGGCCAACTCTGGAAACACCATATATTTT
TRBV6-4,TRBJ2-2,12,-,-,CASSDPRGELFF,TGTGCCAGCAGTGATCCTCGCGGGGAGCTGTTTTTT
TRBV6-6,TRBJ1-1,15,-,-,CASNSLGGWGTEAFF,TGTGCCAGCAATTCCCTGGGGGGGTGGGGCACTGAAGCTTTCTTT
TRBV11-3,TRBJ1-2,14,TRBD1,-,CASSIGQVNYGYTF,TGTGCCAGCAGCATTGGACAGGTTAACTATGGCTACACCTTC
TRBV7-9,TRBJ2-3,14,TRBD2,-,CVSTQAGGPDTQYF,TGTGTCAGCACCCAAGCGGGGGGCCCGGATACGCAGTATTTT
TRBV18,TRBJ1-1,15,TRBD1,-,CASSPQTGGESEAFF,TGTGCCAGCTCACCCCAGACAGGGGGCGAATCTGAAGCTTTCTTT
TRBV19,TRBJ2-3,15,TRBD2,-,CASSYAGDGTDTQYF,TGTGCCAGTAGCTACGCGGGAGACGGCACAGATACGCAGTATTTT
TRBV19,TRBJ1-2,14,-,-,CASSRLTDTYGYTF,TGTGCCAGTAGCCGCCTCACGGACACCTATGGCTACACCTTC
TRBV25-1,TRBJ2-7,14,TRBD1,-,CASSEAGGSDEQYF,TGTGCCAGCAGTGAGGCAGGGGGAAGCGACGAGCAGTACTTC
TRBV5-4,TRBJ2-2,15,-,-,CASSLGLRNTGELFF,TGTGCCAGCAGCTTGGGACTTAGGAACACCGGGGAGCTGTTTTTT
TRBV19,TRBJ1-2,12,TRBD1,-,CASTRDSLGYTF,TGTGCCAGTACCCGGGACAGTTTGGGCTACACCTTC
TRBV4-1,TRBJ2-7,17,TRBD2,-,CASSQQNLAGAIYEQYF,TGCGCCAGCAGCCAACAAAATCTAGCGGGGGCTATTTACGAGCAGTACTTC
TRBV6-1,TRBJ1-4,15,-,-,CASSEAMAGWEKLFF,TGTGCCAGCAGTGAAGCGATGGCAGGGTGGGAAAAACTGTTTTTT
TRBV19,TRBJ2-6,15,TRBD1,-,CASKNRGPGANVLTF,TGTGCCAGCAAAAACAGGGGCCCTGGGGCCAACGTCCTGACTTTC
TRBV18,TRBJ1-5,14,-,-,CASSLRGGDQPQHF,TGTGCCAGCTCACTTAGGGGAGGGGATCAGCCCCAGCATTTT
TRBV19,TRBJ1-2,13,TRBD1,once,CASSTPRGYGYTF,TGTGCCAGTAGTACCCCCAGGGGGTATGGCTACACCTTC
TRBV27,TRBJ2-7,14,TRBD2,-,CASSKLAGSFEQYF,TGTGCCAGCAGTAAACTAGCGGGGTCCTTTGAGCAGTACTTC
TRBV6-1,TRBJ2-7,17,TRBD2,-,CASSEGAVGAGGHEQYF,TGTGCCAGCAGTGAGGGAGCGGTGGGAGCGGGAGGTCACGAGCAGTACTTC
TRBV2,TRBJ2-4,17,TRBD2,-,CASRFSGRTVVKNIQYF,TGTGCCAGCAGGTTTAGCGGGAGAACGGTGGTCAAAAACATTCAGTACTTC
TRBV6-5,TRBJ1-5,14,-,-,CASRWTEGNQPQHF,TGTGCCAGCAGGTGGACAGAGGGAAATCAGCCCCAGCATTTT
TRBV7-2,TRBJ2-7,15,TRBD2,-,CASSYGLAGNYEQYF,TGTGCCAGCAGCTACGGACTAGCGGGAAACTACGAGCAGTACTTC
TRBV28,TRBJ2-1,12,TRBD1,-,CASTDRENEQFF,TGTGCCAGCACTGACAGGGAAAATGAGCAGTTCTTC
TRBV2,TRBJ2-6,16,-,-,CASSLRRVFGANVLTF,TGTGCCAGCAGCCTTAGAAGAGTCTTTGGGGCCAACGTCCTGACTTTC
TRBV15,TRBJ2-7,16,-,-,CATSTRLEANAYEQYF,TGTGCCACCAGCACCCGGTTGGAGGCGAACGCCTACGAGCAGTACTTC
TRBV18,TRBJ1-2,14,-,-,CASSPPPISNGYTF,TGTGCCAGCTCACCACCCCCAATTAGTAATGGCTACACCTTC
TRBV6-6,TRBJ2-1,14,TRBD1,-,CASSYWDRSNEQFF,TGTGCCAGCAGTTACTGGGACAGGTCCAATGAGCAGTTCTTC
TRBV30,TRBJ2-7,14,-,-,CAWRPTSTFYEQYF,TGTGCCTGGAGACCGACAAGTACCTTCTACGAGCAGTACTTC
TRBV2,TRBJ2-6,15,-,-,CASISPGRGANVLTF,TGTGCCAGCATATCGCCGGGGAGGGGGGCCAACGTCCTGACTTTC
TRBV4-2,TRBJ2-2,18,TRBD2,-,CASSAGTSGILNTGELFF,TGTGCCAGCAGTGCCGGGACTAGCGGAATTCTTAACACCGGGGAGCTGTTTTTT
TRBV30,TRBJ2-5,13,TRBD2,few,CAWRGGVYETQYF,TGTGCCTGGAGGGGGGGGGTTTACGAGACCCAGTACTTC
TRBV10-3,TRBJ2-1,12,-,few,CAASRVDNEQFF,TGTGCGGCCTCCAGGGTAGACAATGAGCAGTTCTTC
TRBV7-3,TRBJ2-3,13,-,once,CASSFAESSTQYF,TGTGCCAGCAGCTTCGCTGAATCTAGTACGCAGTATTTT
TRBV4-3,TRBJ1-4,16,-,-,CASSQDQVYRNEKLFF,TGCGCCAGCAGCCAAGATCAGGTGTACCGGAATGAAAAACTGTTTTTT
TRBV11-3,TRBJ2-3,16,-,-,CASSAPGTKGTDTQYF,TGTGCCAGCAGCGCCCCCGGGACAAAGGGCACAGATACGCAGTATTTT
TRBV7-2,TRBJ2-5,17,-,-,CASSSTVATAGQETQYF,TGTGCCAGCAGCTCGACTGTGGCTACGGCGGGACAAGAGACCCAGTACTTC
TRBV19,TRBJ2-5,15,TRBD2,-,CASSITTSFQETQYF,TGTGCCAGTAGTATAACGACTAGCTTTCAAGAGACCCAGTACTTC
TRBV7-8,TRBJ1-1,16,-,-,CASSLLQFSGLAEAFF,TGTGCCAGCAGCTTACTACAGTTTTCAGGGTTGGCTGAAGCTTTCTTT
TRBV9,TRBJ2-1,16,TRBD2,-,CASSPSGGGRSLEQFF,TGTGCCAGCAGCCCTAGCGGGGGGGGAAGGAGTCTTGAGCAGTTCTTC
TRBV10-2,TRBJ2-7,14,-,-,CASSETTGFYEQYF,TGCGCCAGCAGCGAAACTACAGGGTTTTACGAGCAGTACTTC
TRBV5-1,TRBJ2-1,14,TRBD2,-,CASKKGREAGEQFF,TGCGCCAGCAAAAAAGGGCGGGAGGCAGGGGAGCAGTTCTTC
TRBV18,TRBJ2-7,15,-,-,CASSQLSPGSYEQYF,TGTGCCAGCTCACAACTCTCGCCAGGCTCCTACGAGCAGTACTTC
TRBV27,TRBJ2-7,15,-,few,CASSLSATLQKGAYF,TGTGCCAGCAGTTTATCGGCCACACTTCAAAAAGGGGCATACTTC
TRBV11-3,TRBJ2-7,15,TRBD1,-,CASSFKQGAFGEQYF,TGTGCCAGCAGCTTCAAACAGGGGGCGTTTGGCGAGCAGTACTTC
TRBV4-2,TRBJ2-3,17,-,-,CASSQAARSPSTDTQYF,TGTGCCAGCAGCCAAGCGGCCAGGTCCCCTAGCACAGATACGCAGTATTTT
TRBV5-1,TRBJ2-7,14,-,-,CASSSGHASNEQYF,TGCGCCAGCAGCTCGGGACACGCAAGCAACGAGCAGTACTTC
TRBV15,TRBJ2-7,15,-,once,CATSSRGPSSYEQYF,TGTGCCACCAGCAGTCGCGGGCCGAGCTCCTACGAGCAGTACTTC
TRBV5-1,TRBJ2-3,16,TRBD2,-,CASSLGLAENTDTQYF,TGCGCCAGCAGCTTGGGCCTAGCGGAGAACACAGATACGCAGTATTTT